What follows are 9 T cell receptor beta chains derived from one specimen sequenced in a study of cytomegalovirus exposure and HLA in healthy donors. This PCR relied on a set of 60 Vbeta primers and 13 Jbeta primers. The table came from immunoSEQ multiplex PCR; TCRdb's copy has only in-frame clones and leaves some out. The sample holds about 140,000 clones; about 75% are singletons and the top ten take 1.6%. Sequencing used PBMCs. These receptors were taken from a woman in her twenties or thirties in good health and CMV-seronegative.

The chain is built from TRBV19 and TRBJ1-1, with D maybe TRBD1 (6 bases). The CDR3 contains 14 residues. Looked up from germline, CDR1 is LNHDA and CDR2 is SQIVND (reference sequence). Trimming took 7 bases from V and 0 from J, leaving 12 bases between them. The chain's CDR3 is CASMWGRVNTEAFF. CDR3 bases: TGTGCCAGTATGTGGGGGCGAGTGAACACTGAAGCTTTCTTT.

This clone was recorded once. CDR3 coding DNA: TGTGCCAGCAGATTACTAGCGGGAGATGAGACCCAGTACTTC. Encoded protein: CASRLLAGDETQYF. The genes are TRBV27 and TRBJ2-5; 11 bases line up with TRBD2. The CDR3 covers 14 residues. Germline CDR1 and CDR2: MNHEY and SMNVEV (reference sequence). The V gene end was trimmed by 6 bases and the J gene end by 5 bases; junction bases not matched to a gene: 5.

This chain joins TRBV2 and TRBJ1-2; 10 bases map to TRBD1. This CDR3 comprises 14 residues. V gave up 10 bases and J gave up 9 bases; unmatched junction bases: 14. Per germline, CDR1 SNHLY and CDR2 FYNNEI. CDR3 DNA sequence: TGTGCCATATTTCCCGGGACAGGGGTTCTTAGCTACACCTTC. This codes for CAIFPGTGVLSYTF. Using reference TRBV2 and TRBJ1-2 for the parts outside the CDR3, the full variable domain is EPEVTQTPSHQVTQMGQEVILRCVPISNHLYFYWYRQILGQKVEFLVSFYNNEISEKSEIFDDQFSVERPDGSNFTLKIRSTKLEDSAMYFCAIFPGTGVLSYTFGSGTRLTVV.

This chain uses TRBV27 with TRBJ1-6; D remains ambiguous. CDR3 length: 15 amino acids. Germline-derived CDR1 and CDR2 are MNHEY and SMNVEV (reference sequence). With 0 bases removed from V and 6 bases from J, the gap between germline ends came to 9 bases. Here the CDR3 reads CASSLSGRRNSPLHF. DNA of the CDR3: TGTGCCAGCAGTTTATCGGGCAGGCGTAATTCACCCCTCCACTTT.

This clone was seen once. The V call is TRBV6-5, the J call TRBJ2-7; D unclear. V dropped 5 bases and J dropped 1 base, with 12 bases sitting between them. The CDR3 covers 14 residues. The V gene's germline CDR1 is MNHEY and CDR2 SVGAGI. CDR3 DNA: TGTGCCAGCAGTCGGAGTCGGGTTTCCTACGAGCAGTACTTC. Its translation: CASSRSRVSYEQYF.

As DNA, the CDR3 is TGTGCCAGCAGATCGGGACAGTGGAACACTGAAGCTTTCTTT. It translates to CASRSGQWNTEAFF. This rearrangement joins TRBV6-6 to TRBJ1-1, with 7 positions matching TRBD1. Losses at the gene ends were 6 bases for V and 1 base for J; bases not matched to a gene: 5. This CDR3 is built from 14 residues. Germline values: CDR1 MNHNY, CDR2 SVGAGI (reference sequence).

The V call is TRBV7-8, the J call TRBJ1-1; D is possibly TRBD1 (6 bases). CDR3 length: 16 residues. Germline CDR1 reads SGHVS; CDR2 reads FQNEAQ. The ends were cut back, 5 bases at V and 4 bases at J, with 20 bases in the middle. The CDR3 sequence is CASSHGTGLLRTEAFF. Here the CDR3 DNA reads TGTGCCAGCAGCCATGGAACAGGGCTTTTGCGCACTGAAGCTTTCTTT.

The CDR3 DNA is TGCGCCAGCAGCTTGGATGGGCAGGGTCGGTACTTC. It yields the protein CASSLDGQGRYF. This sequence joins TRBV5-1 and TRBJ2-5, with a weak D call TRBD1 (5 bases). V dropped 0 bases and J dropped 13 bases, with 13 bases sitting between them. The CDR3 runs 12 residues. The germline V gene encodes CDR1 SGHRS and CDR2 YFSETQ.

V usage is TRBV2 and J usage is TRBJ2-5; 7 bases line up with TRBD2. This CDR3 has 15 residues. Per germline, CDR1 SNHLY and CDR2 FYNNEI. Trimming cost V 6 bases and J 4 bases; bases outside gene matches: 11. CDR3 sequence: CASSLETSSGETQYF. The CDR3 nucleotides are TGTGCCAGCAGCCTAGAAACGTCTAGCGGAGAGACCCAGTACTTC.